The rows below give T cell receptor beta chains drawn from one sample of a study of somatic mutations in cytotoxic T cells in rheumatoid arthritis. Libraries were prepared by immunoSEQ multiplex PCR; TCRdb keeps only in-frame clonotypes and omits some of them. The sample lists 6,000 to 8,000 clones, 87% occurring once. Sequenced material: CD8+ T cells sorted from blood. The receptor source for this set is a man between 40 and 49 years old with rheumatoid arthritis. CDR3s include the opening cysteine and the closing phenylalanine or tryptophan. Fields, in order: V gene, D gene, clone size, J gene, CDR3 DNA, CDR3 protein. The D gene is left open where the match is weak. Clone size appears in some rows only: once, few, many, or a class for an expanded clone.

v_gene: TRBV28
d_gene: NA
abundance: once
j_gene: TRBJ2-3
CDR3nt: TGTGCCAGCAGTTTCGGGGATCTTAAAGATACGCAGTATTTT
CDR3aa: CASSFGDLKDTQYF

v_gene: TRBV29-1
d_gene: TRBD1
abundance: NA
j_gene: TRBJ2-3
CDR3nt: TGCAGCGTTGAAAACTCGGGACAGGGGGTCGATACGCAGTATTTT
CDR3aa: CSVENSGQGVDTQYF

v_gene: TRBV27
d_gene: TRBD1
abundance: NA
j_gene: TRBJ2-7
CDR3nt: TGTGCCAGCAGCCTGGACAGGTCTGCCTACGAGCAGTACTTC
CDR3aa: CASSLDRSAYEQYF

v_gene: TRBV27
d_gene: NA
abundance: NA
j_gene: TRBJ1-3
CDR3nt: TGTGCCAGCAATGGAGGGTTGGGAAACACCATATATTTT
CDR3aa: CASNGGLGNTIYF

v_gene: TRBV7-9
d_gene: NA
abundance: NA
j_gene: TRBJ1-1
CDR3nt: TGTGCCAGCAGCCTCCTTAGCGGGGCTTTCTTT
CDR3aa: CASSLLSGAFF

v_gene: TRBV13
d_gene: NA
abundance: NA
j_gene: TRBJ2-1
CDR3nt: TGTGCCAGCAGCTTAGGCCAAAGGGGGAATGAGCAGTTCTTC
CDR3aa: CASSLGQRGNEQFF

v_gene: TRBV27
d_gene: NA
abundance: NA
j_gene: TRBJ1-5
CDR3nt: TGTGCCAGCAGTTTGGGCGGGGGGGAGGGCAATCATACCCAGCATTTT
CDR3aa: CASSLGGGEGNHTQHF

v_gene: TRBV23-1
d_gene: TRBD1
abundance: NA
j_gene: TRBJ1-4
CDR3nt: TGCGCCAGCAGTCAAGTCGACAGGGTGAGTGAAAAACTGTTTTTT
CDR3aa: CASSQVDRVSEKLFF

v_gene: TRBV4-1
d_gene: TRBD2
abundance: NA
j_gene: TRBJ2-1
CDR3nt: TGCGCCAGCAGCCAAGGAAGCGGGGGTGCCTACAATGAGCAGTTCTTC
CDR3aa: CASSQGSGGAYNEQFF

v_gene: TRBV6-5
d_gene: TRBD1
abundance: NA
j_gene: TRBJ1-1
CDR3nt: TGTGCCAGCAGTTACACGACAGGGGCCGGCACTGAAGCTTTCTTT
CDR3aa: CASSYTTGAGTEAFF

v_gene: TRBV6-6
d_gene: NA
abundance: NA
j_gene: TRBJ1-2
CDR3nt: TGTGCCAGCAGCTCCGACAGTTACTATGGCTACACCTTC
CDR3aa: CASSSDSYYGYTF

v_gene: TRBV4-1
d_gene: TRBD1
abundance: NA
j_gene: TRBJ2-3
CDR3nt: TGCGCCAGCAGCCAAATACAGGGGGCAGAAGATACGCAGTATTTT
CDR3aa: CASSQIQGAEDTQYF

v_gene: TRBV21-1
d_gene: NA
abundance: NA
j_gene: TRBJ2-1
CDR3nt: TGTGCCAGCAGCAAAGGGGGGCGGGGGGACTCCTACAATGAGCAGTTCTTC
CDR3aa: CASSKGGRGDSYNEQFF

v_gene: TRBV9
d_gene: TRBD1
abundance: NA
j_gene: TRBJ1-1
CDR3nt: TGTGCCAGCAGCGTAGACAGGGGCACTGAAGCTTTCTTT
CDR3aa: CASSVDRGTEAFF

v_gene: TRBV18
d_gene: TRBD1
abundance: NA
j_gene: TRBJ1-2
CDR3nt: TGTGCCAGCTCACCGACCGGGACAGGGCTTGATGGCTACACCTTC
CDR3aa: CASSPTGTGLDGYTF

v_gene: TRBV5-1
d_gene: TRBD1
abundance: NA
j_gene: TRBJ2-7
CDR3nt: TGCGCCAGCAGCGCACGACAGGGAAGCCTCTACGAGCAGTACTTC
CDR3aa: CASSARQGSLYEQYF

v_gene: TRBV7-2
d_gene: NA
abundance: NA
j_gene: TRBJ1-2
CDR3nt: TGTGCCAGCAGCTTAGCGGGCGGGGGCTATGGCTACACCTTC
CDR3aa: CASSLAGGGYGYTF

v_gene: TRBV7-2
d_gene: TRBD1
abundance: NA
j_gene: TRBJ1-5
CDR3nt: TGTGCCAGCAGCCTAGGACAGGGAAATCAGCCCCAGCATTTT
CDR3aa: CASSLGQGNQPQHF

v_gene: TRBV28
d_gene: TRBD2
abundance: NA
j_gene: TRBJ2-2
CDR3nt: TGTGCCAGCAGTCGGACTAGCGGGGGGGCGCGTCTCGCCGGGGAGCTGTTTTTT
CDR3aa: CASSRTSGGARLAGELFF

v_gene: TRBV19
d_gene: NA
abundance: NA
j_gene: TRBJ1-5
CDR3nt: TGTGCCAGTAGTATAGACCAGGGGTTCAATCAGCCCCAGCATTTT
CDR3aa: CASSIDQGFNQPQHF

v_gene: TRBV27
d_gene: NA
abundance: NA
j_gene: TRBJ1-6
CDR3nt: TGTGCCAGCAGTTCATGGGCGATCTCCTATAATTCACCCCTCCACTTT
CDR3aa: CASSSWAISYNSPLHF

v_gene: TRBV27
d_gene: NA
abundance: NA
j_gene: TRBJ2-7
CDR3nt: TGTGCCAGCAAAGGTGGGGGGGCGTCCTACGAGCAGTACTTC
CDR3aa: CASKGGGASYEQYF

v_gene: TRBV11-2
d_gene: TRBD2
abundance: NA
j_gene: TRBJ2-4
CDR3nt: TGTGCCAGCAGCTTAGTTAGCGGGGGAGACATTCAGTACTTC
CDR3aa: CASSLVSGGDIQYF

v_gene: TRBV13
d_gene: NA
abundance: few
j_gene: TRBJ2-1
CDR3nt: TGTGCCAGCAGCTCAAATACAGAGAATGAGCAGTTCTTC
CDR3aa: CASSSNTENEQFF

v_gene: TRBV6-5
d_gene: NA
abundance: NA
j_gene: TRBJ1-3
CDR3nt: TGTGCCAGCAGCAGTCAGGGAAGCTCTGGAAACACCATATATTTT
CDR3aa: CASSSQGSSGNTIYF

v_gene: TRBV19
d_gene: NA
abundance: NA
j_gene: TRBJ2-1
CDR3nt: TGTGCCAGTAGTTGGGGGGGCCGGATTAATGAGCAGTTCTTC
CDR3aa: CASSWGGRINEQFF

v_gene: TRBV15
d_gene: NA
abundance: NA
j_gene: TRBJ2-1
CDR3nt: TGTGCCACCAGCAGAGGCGAGGATGAGCAGTTCTTC
CDR3aa: CATSRGEDEQFF

v_gene: TRBV7-2
d_gene: TRBD2
abundance: NA
j_gene: TRBJ2-3
CDR3nt: TGTGCCAGCAGCTTCTTCACGATAGCGGGGGACGTGGATACGCAGTATTTT
CDR3aa: CASSFFTIAGDVDTQYF

v_gene: TRBV29-1
d_gene: TRBD1
abundance: NA
j_gene: TRBJ1-3
CDR3nt: TGCAGCGTCGCCGGGACAGAAGACTCTGGAAACACCATATATTTT
CDR3aa: CSVAGTEDSGNTIYF